A selection of T cell receptor beta chains follows, all from one sample in a study of regulatory T cells in long-lasting Graves disease. TCRdb independently ran MiXCR on the multiplex PCR reads; one entry per CDR3 protein. The table has approximately 470,000 distinct CDR3 sequences, 20% seen once. The sample in question was peripheral blood mononuclear cells (PBMCs), obtained when the disease was refractory, from a patient treated with antithyroid drugs. Source of these receptors: a female donor with Graves disease. Both conserved end residues are part of each CDR3. The D gene is left open where the match is weak. The listing skips clone size in some rows; elsewhere it reads once, few, many or a size class.

cdr3_nt: TGTGCCAGCTCACCAAATGCAGCAGTGAACACTGAAGCTTTCTTT
cdr3_aa: CASSPNAAVNTEAFF
j_call: TRBJ1-1
clone_size: -
d_call: -
v_call: TRBV18

cdr3_nt: TGTGCCAGCACTATTACGGGGGACAGGACAAGGGAGCAGTACTTC
cdr3_aa: CASTITGDRTREQYF
j_call: TRBJ2-7
clone_size: few
d_call: TRBD1
v_call: TRBV27

cdr3_nt: TGTGCCAGCAGCGATTTTCCGGCAGGTGAGCAGTACTTC
cdr3_aa: CASSDFPAGEQYF
j_call: TRBJ2-7
clone_size: many
d_call: -
v_call: TRBV3-1

cdr3_nt: TGTGCCAGCAGTGAACGAGCAACTAATGAAAAACTGTTTTTT
cdr3_aa: CASSERATNEKLFF
j_call: TRBJ1-4
clone_size: -
d_call: -
v_call: TRBV6-1

cdr3_nt: TGTGCCTGGAGGGGGACTAGCTCCTACGAGCAGTACTTC
cdr3_aa: CAWRGTSSYEQYF
j_call: TRBJ2-7
clone_size: many
d_call: TRBD2
v_call: TRBV30

cdr3_nt: TGTGCCAGCCGAGAAAGGATCCCCCCAAGAGCTTTCTTT
cdr3_aa: CASRERIPPRAFF
j_call: TRBJ1-1
clone_size: few
d_call: -
v_call: TRBV27

cdr3_nt: TGTGCCAGCAGCTTAAATGGGGCCGCCAGCGCTCGTTATGGGCAGTACTTC
cdr3_aa: CASSLNGAASARYGQYF
j_call: TRBJ2-7
clone_size: -
d_call: -
v_call: TRBV7-3

cdr3_nt: TGTGCCAGCACTGGGGAAAACACCGGGGAGCTGTTTTTT
cdr3_aa: CASTGENTGELFF
j_call: TRBJ2-2
clone_size: -
d_call: -
v_call: TRBV28

cdr3_nt: TGTGCCAGCAGCCAAGATATCCAAGCGGGAGTGGGTGAGCAGTACTTC
cdr3_aa: CASSQDIQAGVGEQYF
j_call: TRBJ2-7
clone_size: many
d_call: TRBD2
v_call: TRBV3-1

cdr3_nt: TGTGCCAGCAGCTTCGGCGGGAAAACCTTACCCGGGGAGCTGTTTTTT
cdr3_aa: CASSFGGKTLPGELFF
j_call: TRBJ2-2
clone_size: -
d_call: -
v_call: TRBV7-3

cdr3_nt: TGCAGTGCCCTAAGGCGCCCCGGTTCTTACCTCTACGAGCAGTACTTC
cdr3_aa: CSALRRPGSYLYEQYF
j_call: TRBJ2-7
clone_size: few
d_call: -
v_call: TRBV20-1

cdr3_nt: TGTGCCAGCAGGGGTAGGGGGCTCGGAAACACCATATATTTT
cdr3_aa: CASRGRGLGNTIYF
j_call: TRBJ1-3
clone_size: many
d_call: TRBD1
v_call: TRBV2

cdr3_nt: TGCAGCGTTGAAGATCCATGGGGCAGGGGATCGGGTCGGGAGACCCAGTACTTC
cdr3_aa: CSVEDPWGRGSGRETQYF
j_call: TRBJ2-5
clone_size: many
d_call: -
v_call: TRBV29-1

cdr3_nt: TGTACCACCAGTGACCCGACCGGGACAGGGGTTCAAGAGACCCAGTACTTC
cdr3_aa: CTTSDPTGTGVQETQYF
j_call: TRBJ2-5
clone_size: -
d_call: TRBD1
v_call: TRBV24-1

cdr3_nt: TGTGCCAGCAGTGAAGTCGGGGGGCCTAATCAGCCCCAGCATTTT
cdr3_aa: CASSEVGGPNQPQHF
j_call: TRBJ1-5
clone_size: many
d_call: -
v_call: TRBV6-1

cdr3_nt: TGTGCCAGCAACCCGGTGGGGGGTGGCTACACCTTC
cdr3_aa: CASNPVGGGYTF
j_call: TRBJ1-2
clone_size: -
d_call: -
v_call: TRBV6-1

cdr3_nt: TGTGCCAGTAGTTATCTGACCTACGAGCAGTACTTC
cdr3_aa: CASSYLTYEQYF
j_call: TRBJ2-7
clone_size: few
d_call: -
v_call: TRBV19

cdr3_nt: TGTGCCTGGAGTGTACAGGTGGAACCTTCTGGAAACACCATATATTTT
cdr3_aa: CAWSVQVEPSGNTIYF
j_call: TRBJ1-3
clone_size: -
d_call: -
v_call: TRBV30

cdr3_nt: TGTGCCAGTAGTATAGGCGGACTAGCGGGAGCCTACGAGCAGTACTTC
cdr3_aa: CASSIGGLAGAYEQYF
j_call: TRBJ2-7
clone_size: -
d_call: TRBD2
v_call: TRBV19

cdr3_nt: TGTGCCAGCACCACCGGGACAGGGGTCTACGAGCAGTACTTC
cdr3_aa: CASTTGTGVYEQYF
j_call: TRBJ2-7
clone_size: many
d_call: TRBD1
v_call: TRBV11-2

cdr3_nt: TGTGCCAGCGCCAAAGAAGGGCGTAGCAATCAGCCCCAGCATTTT
cdr3_aa: CASAKEGRSNQPQHF
j_call: TRBJ1-5
clone_size: -
d_call: -
v_call: TRBV28

cdr3_nt: TGTGCCAGCAGCTTGTGGTTGGGGAATGAGCAGTTCTTC
cdr3_aa: CASSLWLGNEQFF
j_call: TRBJ2-1
clone_size: -
d_call: -
v_call: TRBV5-6

cdr3_nt: TGTGCCTGGAGTGTTCCGGGGTTAGACACAGATACGCAGTATTTT
cdr3_aa: CAWSVPGLDTDTQYF
j_call: TRBJ2-3
clone_size: -
d_call: -
v_call: TRBV30

cdr3_nt: TGTGCCAGCAGCTCCCGGGACGTTAACGAGCAGTACTTC
cdr3_aa: CASSSRDVNEQYF
j_call: TRBJ2-7
clone_size: few
d_call: -
v_call: TRBV7-2

cdr3_nt: TGTGCCAGCAGTTACGGGACAGGGGTCATGAACACTGAAGCTTTCTTT
cdr3_aa: CASSYGTGVMNTEAFF
j_call: TRBJ1-1
clone_size: many
d_call: TRBD1
v_call: TRBV6-5

cdr3_nt: TGTGCCAGCAGCTTAGAGGGACAGAGCTCCTACGAGCAGTACTTC
cdr3_aa: CASSLEGQSSYEQYF
j_call: TRBJ2-7
clone_size: many
d_call: TRBD1
v_call: TRBV7-2

cdr3_nt: TGTGCCAGCACTAAGGGAGGATTTAGTTCACCCCTCCACTTT
cdr3_aa: CASTKGGFSSPLHF
j_call: TRBJ1-6
clone_size: many
d_call: -
v_call: TRBV6-4

cdr3_nt: TGTGCCAGCAGCTTTCCGGGTATCAATCAGCCCCAGCATTTT
cdr3_aa: CASSFPGINQPQHF
j_call: TRBJ1-5
clone_size: many
d_call: -
v_call: TRBV7-8

cdr3_nt: TGTGCCAGCAGTCCCCCGGGGGTCACCGGGGAGCTGTTTTTT
cdr3_aa: CASSPPGVTGELFF
j_call: TRBJ2-2
clone_size: many
d_call: -
v_call: TRBV28

cdr3_nt: TGCAGTGCTTCGTCCCTAGCGGGAGTCGGCGAGACCCAGTACTTC
cdr3_aa: CSASSLAGVGETQYF
j_call: TRBJ2-5
clone_size: many
d_call: TRBD2
v_call: TRBV20-1

cdr3_nt: TGTGCCAGCAGCACACACAGGGCAGCTCTCTACGAGCAGTACTTC
cdr3_aa: CASSTHRAALYEQYF
j_call: TRBJ2-7
clone_size: -
d_call: -
v_call: TRBV11-2

cdr3_nt: TGTGCCAGCAGCAAGCCAGGTGGAATGAACACTGAAGCTTTCTTT
cdr3_aa: CASSKPGGMNTEAFF
j_call: TRBJ1-1
clone_size: few
d_call: -
v_call: TRBV7-9

cdr3_nt: TGTGCCAGCAGTTTCCAGGGTAGCAATCAGCCCCAGCATTTT
cdr3_aa: CASSFQGSNQPQHF
j_call: TRBJ1-5
clone_size: many
d_call: -
v_call: TRBV7-9

cdr3_nt: TGTGCCAGCTTCGGTCTAGCGGTGAGCTCCTACGAGCAGTACTTC
cdr3_aa: CASFGLAVSSYEQYF
j_call: TRBJ2-7
clone_size: few
d_call: TRBD2
v_call: TRBV27

cdr3_nt: TGCGCCAGCACCCGCGACGGAGGAGGTCAGCCCCAGCATTTT
cdr3_aa: CASTRDGGGQPQHF
j_call: TRBJ1-5
clone_size: many
d_call: -
v_call: TRBV5-1

cdr3_nt: TGTGCCATCAGTGAGGGACTAGCGGGAGGCCAAGAGACCCAGTACTTC
cdr3_aa: CAISEGLAGGQETQYF
j_call: TRBJ2-5
clone_size: many
d_call: TRBD2
v_call: TRBV10-3

cdr3_nt: TGTGCCAGCAGTCGGCTAGCGTCCTACAATGAGCAGTTCTTC
cdr3_aa: CASSRLASYNEQFF
j_call: TRBJ2-1
clone_size: -
d_call: -
v_call: TRBV6-1

cdr3_nt: TGTGCCAGCAGTCGCGGGACAACGGGGACCCAGTACTTC
cdr3_aa: CASSRGTTGTQYF
j_call: TRBJ2-5
clone_size: few
d_call: -
v_call: TRBV27

cdr3_nt: TGTGCCAGCAGTCCGTCCTGGTCGGAGCAGTACTTC
cdr3_aa: CASSPSWSEQYF
j_call: TRBJ2-7
clone_size: -
d_call: -
v_call: TRBV28

cdr3_nt: TGTGCCACCAGTACAGACTTGCCAGATACGCAGTATTTT
cdr3_aa: CATSTDLPDTQYF
j_call: TRBJ2-3
clone_size: -
d_call: -
v_call: TRBV24-1